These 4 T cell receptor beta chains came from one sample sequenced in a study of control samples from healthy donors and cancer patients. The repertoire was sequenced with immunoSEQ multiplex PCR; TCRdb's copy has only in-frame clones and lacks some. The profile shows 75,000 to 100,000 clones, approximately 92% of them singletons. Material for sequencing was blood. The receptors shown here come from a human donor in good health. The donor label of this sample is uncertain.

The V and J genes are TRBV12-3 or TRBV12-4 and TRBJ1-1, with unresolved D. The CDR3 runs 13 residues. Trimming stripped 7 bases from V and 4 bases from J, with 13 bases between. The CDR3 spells CASKGWESTEAFF. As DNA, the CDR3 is TGTGCCAGCAAGGGATGGGAGAGCACTGAAGCTTTCTTT.

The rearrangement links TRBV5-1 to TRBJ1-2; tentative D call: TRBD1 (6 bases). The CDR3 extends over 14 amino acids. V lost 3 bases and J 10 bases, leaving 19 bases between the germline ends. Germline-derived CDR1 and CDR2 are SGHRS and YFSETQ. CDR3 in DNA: TGCGCCAGCAGCTCCCAAACTACCACAGGGTACTACACCTTC. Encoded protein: CASSSQTTTGYYTF. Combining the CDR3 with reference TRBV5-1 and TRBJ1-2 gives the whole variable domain KAGVTQTPRYLIKTRGQQVTLSCSPISGHRSVSWYQQTPGQGLQFLFEYFSETQRNKGNFPGRFSGRQFSNSRSEMNVSTLELGDSALYLCASSSQTTTGYYTFGSGTRLTVV.

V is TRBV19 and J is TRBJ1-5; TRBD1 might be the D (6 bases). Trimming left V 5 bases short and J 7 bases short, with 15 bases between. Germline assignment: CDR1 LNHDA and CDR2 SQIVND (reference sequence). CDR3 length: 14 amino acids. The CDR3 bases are TGTGCCAGTAGTCAGTTGGCTACAGGGCAGCCCCAGCATTTT. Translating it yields CASSQLATGQPQHF.

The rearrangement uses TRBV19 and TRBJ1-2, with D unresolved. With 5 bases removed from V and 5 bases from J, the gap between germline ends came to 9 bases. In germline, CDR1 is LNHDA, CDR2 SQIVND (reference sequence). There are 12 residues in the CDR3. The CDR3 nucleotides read TGTGCCAGTAGTCCACCCAGTTATGGCTACACCTTC. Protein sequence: CASSPPSYGYTF. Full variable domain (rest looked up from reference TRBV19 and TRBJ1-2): DGGITQSPKYLFRKEGQNVTLSCEQNLNHDAMYWYRQDPGQGLRLIYYSQIVNDFQKGDIAEGYSVSREKKESFPLTVTSAQKNPTAFYLCASSPPSYGYTFGSGTRLTVV.